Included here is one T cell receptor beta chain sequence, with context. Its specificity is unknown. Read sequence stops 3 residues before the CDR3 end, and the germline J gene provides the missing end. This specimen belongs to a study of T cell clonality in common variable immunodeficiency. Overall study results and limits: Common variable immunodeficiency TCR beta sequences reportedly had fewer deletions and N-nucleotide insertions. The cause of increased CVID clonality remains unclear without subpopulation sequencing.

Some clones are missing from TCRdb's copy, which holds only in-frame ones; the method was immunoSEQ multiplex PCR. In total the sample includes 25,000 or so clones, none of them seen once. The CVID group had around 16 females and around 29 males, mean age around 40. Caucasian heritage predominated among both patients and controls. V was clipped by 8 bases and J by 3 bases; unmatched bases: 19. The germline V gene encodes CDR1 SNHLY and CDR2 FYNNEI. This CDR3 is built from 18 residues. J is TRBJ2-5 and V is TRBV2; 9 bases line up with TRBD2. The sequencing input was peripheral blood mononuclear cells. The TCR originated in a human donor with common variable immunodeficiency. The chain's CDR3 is CASSSVGASGEREETQYF. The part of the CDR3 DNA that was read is TGTGCCAGCTCTTCGGTGGGGGCTAGCGGGGAGAGAGAAGAGACC.